What follows are 26 T cell receptor beta chains derived from one specimen sequenced in a study of cytomegalovirus exposure and HLA in healthy donors. The primer mix had 60 Vbeta and 13 Jbeta primers. The repertoire was sequenced with immunoSEQ multiplex PCR; TCRdb's copy has only in-frame clones and lacks some. The repertoire holds over 120,000 clones, with roughly 70% as singletons. Sequenced input: PBMCs. The receptors were gathered from a man between 18 and 35 years old in good health and CMV-seropositive.

This clone was counted a few times. V and J are TRBV7-2 and TRBJ1-1; the match to TRBD1 covers 7 bases. The CDR3 length is 13 residues. V gave up 3 bases and J gave up 6 bases; unmatched junction bases: 4. In germline, CDR1 is SGHTA, CDR2 FQGNSA. CDR3 DNA sequence: TGTGCCAGCAGCTTTGACAGGGAGGCTGAAGCTTTCTTT. It codes for CASSFDREAEAFF.

The rearrangement joins TRBV27 to TRBJ1-2, with D tentatively TRBD1 (5 bases). The CDR3 runs to 14 residues. Trimming stripped 4 bases from V and 8 bases from J, with 17 bases between. Per the germline V gene, CDR1 is MNHEY and CDR2 is SMNVEV (reference sequence). CDR3 sequence reads: CASSYAIGVLGYTF. The CDR3, as DNA: TGTGCCAGCAGTTATGCTATAGGGGTCCTAGGCTACACCTTC.

The chain joins TRBV4-1 to TRBJ1-6; a possible D gene is TRBD1 (5 bases). Germline CDR1 MGHRA, CDR2 YSYEKL. This CDR3 has 14 amino acids. V lost 4 bases to trimming and J lost 9 bases, with 13 bases between them. Here the CDR3 reads CASSRGTRTSPLHF. The CDR3 DNA reads TGCGCCAGCAGCCGAGGGACTAGAACTTCACCCCTCCACTTT.

The chain uses TRBV18 and TRBJ2-1; 14 nucleotides match TRBD2. The V gene's germline CDR1 is KGHSH and CDR2 LQKENI. The trim removed 4 bases at V and 0 bases at J, leaving 5 bases unmatched. This CDR3 contains 18 residues. CDR3 coding DNA: TGTGCCAGCTCACGACTAGCGGGAGGGATAAGCTCCTACAATGAGCAGTTCTTC. It translates to CASSRLAGGISSYNEQFF.

The V and J genes are TRBV29-1 and TRBJ2-1, with D unresolved. The CDR3 totals 14 residues. Between the trimmed V and J ends, which lost 3 bases and 0 bases, there was a span of 9 bases. CDR1 and CDR2 (germline): SQVTM, ANQGSEA. The CDR3 protein is CSVDTPSSYNEQFF. The CDR3 coding sequence is TGCAGCGTTGACACGCCCAGCTCCTACAATGAGCAGTTCTTC.

This clone appeared once. The chain links TRBV9 to TRBJ2-5, with a possible D match to TRBD2 (5 bases). V was shortened by 7 bases and J by 4 bases, with 11 bases between the two germline ends. Germline values: CDR1 SGDLS, CDR2 YYNGEE. This CDR3 is built from 12 residues. The chain's CDR3 is CASASEGETQYF. In DNA, the CDR3 is TGTGCCAGCGCATCAGAGGGAGAGACCCAGTACTTC.

This chain uses TRBV4-1 with TRBJ1-6; a possible D gene is TRBD1 (5 bases). CDR3 length: 14 amino acids. V was trimmed by 4 bases and J by 11 bases, leaving 15 bases between them. CDR1 and CDR2 (germline): MGHRA, YSYEKL. CDR3 DNA: TGCGCCAGCAGCCTGGGCAGGGTAGTCGCACCCCTCCACTTT. This translates into CASSLGRVVAPLHF.

The rearrangement links TRBV7-8 to TRBJ1-1; a weak D match, TRBD1 (6 bases). CDR1 and CDR2 (germline): SGHVS, FQNEAQ. The length of the CDR3 is 14 residues. V lost 7 bases to trimming and J lost 5 bases, with 17 bases between them. The CDR3 DNA reads TGTGCCAGCACTCGGACAGAAACTGAAACTGAAGCTTTCTTT. The encoded protein is CASTRTETETEAFF.

A single count supports this clone. V usage is TRBV27 and J usage is TRBJ2-7, with D maybe TRBD1 (6 bases). Germline V lookup: CDR1 MNHEY, CDR2 SMNVEV (reference sequence). The CDR3 length is 16 residues. V lost 1 base to trimming and J lost 2 bases, with 15 bases between them. The CDR3 sequence is CASSLYAGAGAYEQYF. The CDR3 DNA reads TGTGCCAGCAGTTTATATGCAGGGGCAGGGGCCTACGAGCAGTACTTC.

This clone was counted only a few times. The rearrangement uses TRBV7-2 and TRBJ2-1, with D possibly being TRBD2 (5 bases). The CDR3 contains 13 residues. The V end lost 2 bases, the J end lost 10 bases, and 12 bases lay between the germline ends. The germline V gene encodes CDR1 SGHTA and CDR2 FQGNSA. CDR3 region: CASSLPLAFEQFF. The DNA for the CDR3 is TGTGCCAGCAGCTTACCCCTAGCTTTCGAGCAGTTCTTC.

CDR3 amino acids: CASSFTSGPTYEQYF. As DNA, the CDR3 is TGTGCCAGCAGCTTCACTAGCGGACCTACCTACGAGCAGTACTTC. The chain uses TRBV7-2 and TRBJ2-7; TRBD2 agrees at 8 bases. The CDR3 spans 15 residues. Per germline, CDR1 SGHTA and CDR2 FQGNSA. V shed 3 bases, J shed 2 bases, and the junction held 6 bases outside the gene matches.

In this sample, this clone turned up a few times. The rearrangement links TRBV6-5 to TRBJ1-4; 9 bases agree with TRBD1. The ends lost 7 bases at V and 7 bases at J; junction bases unmatched: 7. The CDR3 is 14 amino acids. Germline V lookup: CDR1 MNHEY, CDR2 SVGAGI. The CDR3 spells CASTLDRGSEKLFF. CDR3 nucleotide sequence: TGTGCCAGCACCCTGGACAGGGGAAGTGAAAAACTGTTTTTT.

This chain joins TRBV6-5 and TRBJ2-7; 8 bases agree with TRBD1. The CDR3 spans 14 residues. Germline V gene data show CDR1 as MNHEY and CDR2 as SVGAGI. V trimming: 6 bases; J trimming: 5 bases; junction bases outside the gene matches: 9. CDR3 sequence (DNA): TGTGCCAGCAGCCGGGGGACAGGACCTGACGAGCAGTACTTC. This encodes CASSRGTGPDEQYF.

The rearrangement uses TRBV7-9 and TRBJ2-2; TRBD2 matches at 8 bases. The CDR3 runs to 15 residues. V gave up 5 bases and J gave up 6 bases; unmatched junction bases: 8. CDR1 and CDR2 (germline): SEHNR, FQNEAQ (reference sequence). The CDR3 region is CASSALVGRAGELFF. The CDR3 DNA reads as TGTGCCAGCAGCGCCCTCGTCGGGAGGGCCGGGGAGCTGTTTTTT.

V gene TRBV28 combines with J gene TRBJ1-1, with 8 nucleotides matching TRBD1. V shed 6 bases, J shed 4 bases, and the junction held 7 bases outside the gene matches. The germline V gene has CDR1 MDHEN and CDR2 SYDVKM. This CDR3 contains 14 residues. The CDR3 here is CASRMTGESTEAFF. The CDR3 nucleotides read TGTGCCAGCAGGATGACAGGGGAGAGCACTGAAGCTTTCTTT.

The V and J genes are TRBV11-2 and TRBJ2-7, with D possibly matching TRBD1 (6 bases). CDR1 is SGHAT, CDR2 FQNNGV, per germline. The CDR3 is made up of 14 amino acids. V was trimmed by 0 bases and J by 2 bases, leaving 8 bases between them. The CDR3 region is CASSLDKGAYEQYF. The CDR3 DNA follows: TGTGCCAGCAGCTTAGATAAGGGGGCCTACGAGCAGTACTTC.

This sequence joins TRBV19 and TRBJ1-1, with a possible D match to TRBD1 (5 bases). From germline, CDR1 is LNHDA and CDR2 SQIVND (reference sequence). V lost 4 bases, J lost 0 bases, and 18 bases lay in between. CDR3 size: 17 residues. The CDR3 here is CASSKRVAGIMNTEAFF. Here the CDR3 DNA reads TGTGCCAGTAGTAAAAGGGTAGCAGGGATTATGAACACTGAAGCTTTCTTT.

The rearrangement uses TRBV2 and TRBJ2-3, with D hard to call. Trimming stripped 8 bases from V and 0 bases from J, with 6 bases between. This CDR3 contains 12 residues. Germline V lookup: CDR1 SNHLY, CDR2 FYNNEI. The CDR3 protein is CASGLSTDTQYF. Here the CDR3 DNA reads TGTGCCAGCGGGCTGAGCACAGATACGCAGTATTTT.

This chain joins TRBV7-9 and TRBJ2-1; 10 nucleotides line up with TRBD1. The V gene end was trimmed by 7 bases and the J gene end by 6 bases; junction bases not matched to a gene: 9. The germline V gene encodes CDR1 SEHNR and CDR2 FQNEAQ (reference sequence). There are 15 residues in the CDR3. CDR3 bases: TGTGCCAGCACTGACTGGACAGGGGGTTTCAATGAGCAGTTCTTC. This encodes CASTDWTGGFNEQFF.

This chain uses TRBV6-6 with TRBJ1-5; D is unclear. The CDR3 loop spans 13 amino acids. Between the trimmed V and J ends, which lost 3 bases and 4 bases, there was a span of 7 bases. Germline V gives CDR1 MNHNY, CDR2 SVGAGI (reference sequence). Written as DNA, the CDR3 is TGTGCCAGCAGTTATATGGCAAATCAGCCCCAGCATTTT. Residues: CASSYMANQPQHF.

V usage is TRBV19 and J usage is TRBJ2-3; TRBD1 aligns across 11 bases. The trim removed 5 bases at V and 5 bases at J, leaving 18 bases unmatched. Germline V gene lookup returns CDR1 LNHDA and CDR2 SQIVND (reference sequence). This CDR3 has 19 residues. The CDR3: CASSLGPVLGQGARDTQYF. CDR3 nucleotide sequence: TGTGCCAGTAGTCTAGGTCCCGTTTTAGGACAGGGGGCGCGAGATACGCAGTATTTT.

The gene calls are TRBV5-1 and TRBJ2-5; unclear D gene. This CDR3 is 16 amino acids long. V shed 0 bases and J shed 2 bases, with 14 bases lying between them. Germline CDR1 reads SGHRS; CDR2 reads YFSETQ. CDR3 nucleotides: TGCGCCAGCAGCTTGGGGTCGAGACTGGCGCAAGAGACCCAGTACTTC. Translating gives CASSLGSRLAQETQYF.

The chain has TRBV27 and TRBJ2-3; D gene uncertain. The V gene lost 0 bases and the J gene lost 2 bases, with 9 bases spanning the gap. Germline CDR1 reads MNHEY; CDR2 reads SMNVEV (reference sequence). The CDR3 extends over 15 amino acids. The CDR3 here is CASSLSVILTDTQYF. The CDR3 region has the DNA TGTGCCAGCAGTTTATCAGTTATACTCACAGATACGCAGTATTTT.

This sequence joins TRBV27 and TRBJ1-1, with no clear D. The ends were cut back, 6 bases at V and 0 bases at J, with 11 bases in the middle. This CDR3 spans 14 amino acids. Germline values: CDR1 MNHEY, CDR2 SMNVEV (reference sequence). CDR3 region: CASSPGYMNTEAFF. The CDR3 nucleotides read TGTGCCAGCAGCCCGGGGTACATGAACACTGAAGCTTTCTTT.

The chain is built from TRBV7-9 and TRBJ2-7; TRBD2 matches at 7 bases. The CDR3 has 15 amino acids. The germline CDR1 and CDR2 sequences are SEHNR and FQNEAQ (reference sequence). Trimming took 1 base from V and 2 from J; bases not matched to a gene: 5. For the CDR3, the DNA is TGTGCCAGCAGCTTAGAGGCTAGCGGTCCCTACGAGCAGTACTTC. Translated: CASSLEASGPYEQYF.

V is TRBV5-1 and J is TRBJ2-2; 11 nucleotides line up with TRBD2. V dropped 0 bases and J dropped 3; count of bases not matched to a gene: 4. Germline assignment: CDR1 SGHRS and CDR2 YFSETQ. This CDR3 is 17 amino acids long. The CDR3 sequence is CASSLAGTSGYTGELFF. The CDR3 DNA sequence: TGCGCCAGCAGCTTGGCCGGGACTAGCGGTTACACCGGGGAGCTGTTTTTT. Full variable domain (outside the CDR3, taken from reference TRBV5-1 and TRBJ2-2): KAGVTQTPRYLIKTRGQQVTLSCSPISGHRSVSWYQQTPGQGLQFLFEYFSETQRNKGNFPGRFSGRQFSNSRSEMNVSTLELGDSALYLCASSLAGTSGYTGELFFGEGSRLTVL.